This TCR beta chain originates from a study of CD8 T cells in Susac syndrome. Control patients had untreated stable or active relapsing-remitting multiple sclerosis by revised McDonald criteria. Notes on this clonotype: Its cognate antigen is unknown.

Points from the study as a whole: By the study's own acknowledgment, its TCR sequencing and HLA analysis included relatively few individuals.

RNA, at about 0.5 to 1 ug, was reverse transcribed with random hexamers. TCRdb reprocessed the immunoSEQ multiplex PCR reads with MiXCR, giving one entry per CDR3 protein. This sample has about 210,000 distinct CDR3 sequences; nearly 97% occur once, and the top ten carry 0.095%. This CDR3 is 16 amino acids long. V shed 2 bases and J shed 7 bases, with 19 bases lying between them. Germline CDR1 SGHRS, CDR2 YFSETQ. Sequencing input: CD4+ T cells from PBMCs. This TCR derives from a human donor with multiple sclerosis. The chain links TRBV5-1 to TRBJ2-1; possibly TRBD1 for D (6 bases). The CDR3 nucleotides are TGCGCCAGCAGCTTCGGGGTGCAGGGGCTTACGAATGAGCAGTTCTTC. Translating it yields CASSFGVQGLTNEQFF.